These 26 T cell receptor beta chains were all obtained from the same sample, sequenced in a study of ipilimumab plus nivolumab after autologous stem cell transplantation. Sequencing used immunoSEQ multiplex PCR; TCRdb keeps in-frame clones, though not all of them. The sample has 43,000 or so clones, 88% seen once. The sample was PBMCs, taken in a trial of ipilimumab plus nivolumab as post-transplant consolidation. Receptor source: a male donor with multiple myeloma.

The chain joins TRBV5-1 to TRBJ2-2, with a weak D call TRBD2 (6 bases). This CDR3 comprises 16 residues. CDR1 and CDR2 (germline): SGHRS, YFSETQ. Trimming took 4 bases from V and 2 from J, leaving 15 bases between them. CDR3 DNA: TGCGCCAGCAGCACGCAATCTAGCGACAACACCGGGGAGCTGTTTTTT. Translating it yields CASSTQSSDNTGELFF.

V and J are TRBV5-5 and TRBJ2-2; possibly TRBD1 or TRBD2 for D (6 bases each). The CDR3 totals 16 residues. V lost 4 bases to trimming and J lost 2 bases, with 15 bases between them. Germline V lookup: CDR1 SGHKS, CDR2 YYEKEE (reference sequence). Here the CDR3 reads CASSQLSGANTGELFF. The DNA of the CDR3 is TGTGCCAGCAGCCAGCTTTCGGGGGCTAACACCGGGGAGCTGTTTTTT.

This clone was detected only once. The chain recombines TRBV5-4 with TRBJ2-1; 10 positions agree with TRBD2. This CDR3 has 14 amino acids. Germline assignment: CDR1 SGHNT and CDR2 YYREEE (reference sequence). The ends lost 1 base at V and 9 bases at J; junction bases unmatched: 4. The CDR3 sequence: CASSLRLAGGEQFF. The CDR3 region has the DNA TGTGCCAGCAGCTTGAGACTAGCGGGCGGTGAGCAGTTCTTC.

The V call is TRBV10-3, the J call TRBJ1-2; unclear D gene. Trimming removed 6 bases from V and 3 bases from J, with 8 bases in between. From germline, CDR1 is ENHRY and CDR2 SYGVKD. The CDR3 spans 12 residues. In DNA, the CDR3 is TGTGCCATCAGACTGACGGACTATGGCTACACCTTC. Encoded protein: CAIRLTDYGYTF.

This chain links TRBV7-2 with TRBJ1-6; D unresolved. Trimming removed 5 bases from V and 12 bases from J, with 8 bases in between. In germline, CDR1 is SGHTA, CDR2 FQGNSA. The CDR3 has 11 residues. The CDR3 DNA is TGTGCCAGCAGCCCCGGGGTACCCCTCCACTTT. Its translation: CASSPGVPLHF.

The J gene is TRBJ2-7, the V gene TRBV19; TRBD1 matches 8 bases. The CDR3 length is 16 residues. J was trimmed by 0 bases and V by 4 bases; bases with no gene match: 8. Germline V lookup: CDR1 LNHDA, CDR2 SQIVND (reference sequence). In nucleotides, the CDR3 is TGTGCCAGTAGTACAGGGGGCGCCCGAAACTCCTACGAGCAGTACTTC. This codes for CASSTGGARNSYEQYF.

The chain couples TRBV7-9 to TRBJ2-1, with D perhaps assigned TRBD1 or TRBD2 (6 bases each). Trimming took 2 bases from V and 15 from J, leaving 14 bases between them. Germline values: CDR1 SEHNR, CDR2 FQNEAQ (reference sequence). The CDR3 spans 12 residues. The CDR3 loop is CASSLIAGHSFF. Written as DNA, the CDR3 is TGTGCCAGCAGCTTAATTGCGGGACATTCGTTCTTC.

The rearrangement joins TRBV19 to TRBJ2-1, with TRBD2 identical over 15 bases. Germline trimming cut 5 bases from V and 7 bases from J; bases unmatched to any gene: 6. CDR1 LNHDA and CDR2 SQIVND come from the germline V gene (reference sequence). The CDR3 length is 16 residues. CDR3 loop: CASSSWTSGRENEQFF. Here the CDR3 DNA reads TGTGCCAGTAGTTCCTGGACTAGCGGGAGGGAGAATGAGCAGTTCTTC.

J is TRBJ2-4 and V is TRBV11-3, with D possibly TRBD2 on 6 matching bases. Germline V CDR1 and CDR2: SGHNT, YENEEA. The CDR3 has 15 amino acids. The V end lost 5 bases, the J end lost 10 bases, and 21 bases lay between the germline ends. The CDR3 protein is CASSPFVGLGGIQYF. The DNA for the CDR3 is TGTGCCAGCAGCCCTTTTGTGGGGTTGGGGGGAATTCAGTACTTC. The full variable domain, its missing parts supplied by reference TRBV11-3 and TRBJ2-4, is EAGVVQSPRYKIIEKKQPVAFWCNPISGHNTLYWYLQNLGQGPELLIRYENEEAVDDSQLPKDRFSAERLKGVDSTLKIQPAELGDSAVYLCASSPFVGLGGIQYFGAGTRLSVL.

The chain couples TRBV19 to TRBJ2-2, with 7 bases fitting TRBD1. The ends lost 9 bases at V and 6 bases at J; junction bases unmatched: 10. CDR1 is LNHDA, CDR2 SQIVND, per germline (reference sequence). This CDR3 is built from 14 residues. The CDR3 DNA follows: TGTGCCAGCGAAACAGGGGCGATAGCCGGGGAGCTGTTTTTT. Protein product: CASETGAIAGELFF.

The CDR3 here is CASSLNGGEKLFF. The CDR3 DNA reads as TGCGCCAGCAGCCTTAATGGAGGCGAAAAACTGTTTTTT. The rearrangement uses TRBV5-1 and TRBJ1-4; D unclear. The CDR3 covers 13 residues. V lost 4 bases and J 8 bases, leaving 12 bases between the germline ends. From germline, CDR1 is SGHRS and CDR2 YFSETQ.

By its share, this clone is medium-sized. The chain has TRBV19 and TRBJ1-2; perhaps TRBD1 as D (5 bases). The CDR3 totals 13 residues. The germline CDR1 and CDR2 sequences are LNHDA and SQIVND (reference sequence). Trimming took 4 bases from V and 5 from J, leaving 11 bases between them. The CDR3 loop is CASSSGGWYGYTF. In nucleotides, the CDR3 is TGTGCCAGTAGTAGTGGGGGTTGGTATGGCTACACCTTC.

The chain has TRBV30 and TRBJ2-2, with D tentatively TRBD1 or TRBD2 (5 bases each). This CDR3 region has 19 residues. The V end was cut by 2 bases, the J end by 3 bases, with 25 bases between. The germline gives CDR1 GTSNPN, CDR2 SVGIG (reference sequence). This CDR3 reads CAWSPPGAKNPTYTGELFF. CDR3 coding DNA: TGTGCCTGGAGTCCCCCCGGGGCAAAAAACCCAACCTACACCGGGGAGCTGTTTTTT.

The chain carries TRBV6-5 and TRBJ2-7; 7 positions match TRBD1. The trim removed 2 bases at V and 0 bases at J, leaving 4 bases unmatched. Looked up from germline, CDR1 is MNHEY and CDR2 is SVGAGI. The CDR3 length is 15 residues. Here the CDR3 reads CASSYDGTASYEQYF. CDR3 in DNA: TGTGCCAGCAGTTACGATGGGACAGCCTCCTACGAGCAGTACTTC.

This CDR3 reads CASSPGRGEQYF. The CDR3 DNA reads TGTGCCAGCAGCCCGGGGCGCGGTGAGCAGTACTTC. The gene calls are TRBV6-5 and TRBJ2-7; D tentatively fits TRBD1 or TRBD2 (5 bases each). In germline, CDR1 is MNHEY, CDR2 SVGAGI. Trimming pared 6 bases from V and 7 bases from J, leaving 13 bases between. The length of the CDR3 is 12 residues.

This rearrangement joins TRBV6-5 to TRBJ1-5; the match to TRBD1 covers 9 bases. Germline loops: CDR1 MNHEY, CDR2 SVGAGI. V was clipped by 5 bases and J by 4 bases; unmatched bases: 3. The length of the CDR3 is 14 residues. The CDR3 region has the DNA TGTGCCAGCAGTAAGACAGGGGGTAATCAGCCCCAGCATTTT. This translates into CASSKTGGNQPQHF.

This rearrangement joins TRBV7-9 to TRBJ1-2, with 8 bases identical to TRBD1. Germline loops: CDR1 SEHNR, CDR2 FQNEAQ (reference sequence). The CDR3 covers 19 residues. J lost 0 bases, V lost 8 bases, and 20 bases had no gene match. The CDR3 region is CASGPSPGGGDKSNYGYTF. In DNA, the CDR3 is TGTGCCAGCGGCCCTAGTCCAGGGGGCGGAGATAAGTCTAACTATGGCTACACCTTC.

The gene calls are TRBV19 and TRBJ1-3; no reliable D call. V lost 7 bases and J lost 4, with 17 bases in between. Germline V gene sequence: CDR1 LNHDA, CDR2 SQIVND (reference sequence). This CDR3 region has 15 residues. DNA of the CDR3: TGTGCCAGTAAGGTTGGTGGCAATAACGGAAACACCATATATTTT. Protein: CASKVGGNNGNTIYF.

The J gene is TRBJ2-5, the V gene TRBV7-3, with 9 positions matching TRBD1. The CDR3 extends over 15 amino acids. Germline CDR1 is SGHTA and CDR2 is FQGTGA. Trimming removed 3 bases from V and 5 bases from J; junction bases left unmatched: 7. The CDR3 sequence is CASSFGTGFWETQYF. The CDR3 nucleotides read TGTGCCAGCAGCTTTGGGACAGGGTTTTGGGAGACCCAGTACTTC.

This chain uses TRBV4-3 with TRBJ2-3; possible D gene TRBD2, 5 bases. Germline CDR1 is LGHNA and CDR2 is YSLEER. The V and J ends lost 4 bases and 5 bases respectively, with 7 bases between them. The CDR3 spans 12 residues. The chain's CDR3 is CASSPRGDTQYF. The CDR3 DNA reads as TGCGCCAGCAGCCCCCGGGGAGATACGCAGTATTTT.

The rearrangement uses TRBV9 and TRBJ2-1; 13 nucleotides line up with TRBD2. Germline CDR1 SGDLS, CDR2 YYNGEE. J lost 5 bases, V lost 4 bases, and 3 bases had no gene match. The CDR3 has 15 residues. Here the CDR3 reads CASSHGLAGDNEQFF. CDR3 coding DNA: TGTGCCAGCAGCCATGGACTAGCGGGAGACAATGAGCAGTTCTTC. Full variable domain (rest looked up from reference TRBV9 and TRBJ2-1): DSGVTQTPKHLITATGQRVTLRCSPRSGDLSVYWYQQSLDQGLQFLIQYYNGEERAKGNILERFSAQQFPDLHSELNLSSLELGDSALYFCASSHGLAGDNEQFFGPGTRLTVL.

The chain carries TRBV7-9 and TRBJ1-1; D not resolved. The CDR3 is 15 amino acids. CDR1 is SEHNR, CDR2 FQNEAQ, per germline (reference sequence). V lost 1 base and J 4 bases, leaving 13 bases between the germline ends. In DNA form, the CDR3 reads TGTGCCAGCAGCTTAGATTGGGGAGGGAGCACTGAAGCTTTCTTT. Its protein product is CASSLDWGGSTEAFF.

The chain joins TRBV5-4 to TRBJ2-3; 10 nucleotides align to TRBD2. The CDR3 loop spans 15 amino acids. Germline V gene sequence: CDR1 SGHNT, CDR2 YYREEE (reference sequence). V was pared by 4 bases and J by 3 bases, with 5 bases of the junction left unmatched. CDR3 DNA: TGTGCCAGCAGCGCCGGACTAGCGGAAACAGATACGCAGTATTTT. Residues: CASSAGLAETDTQYF. The entire variable domain, with the rest obtained from reference TRBV5-4 and TRBJ2-3, is as follows: ETGVTQSPTHLIKTRGQQVTLRCSSQSGHNTVSWYQQALGQGPQFIFQYYREEENGRGNFPPRFSGLQFPNYSSELNVNALELDDSALYLCASSAGLAETDTQYFGPGTRLTVL.

The chain employs TRBV7-9 and TRBJ2-3; 13 bases match TRBD2. The germline V gene encodes CDR1 SEHNR and CDR2 FQNEAQ (reference sequence). The CDR3 is 16 residues long. With 3 bases clipped from V and 3 bases from J, the junction kept 3 bases outside the gene matches. CDR3 sequence: CASSFGLAGETDTQYF. The CDR3 coding sequence is TGTGCCAGCAGCTTCGGACTAGCGGGAGAGACAGATACGCAGTATTTT.

This clone rates as medium-sized. At the DNA level, this CDR3 is encoded by other sequences in the same sample as well. The chain couples TRBV5-1 to TRBJ1-3; D ambiguous. V lost 0 bases and J 2 bases, leaving 9 bases between the germline ends. CDR3 length equals 15 residues. Germline loops: CDR1 SGHRS, CDR2 YFSETQ. Here the CDR3 DNA reads TGCGCCAGCAGCTTGGGAGGTGGGGCTGGAAACACCATATATTTT. It codes for CASSLGGGAGNTIYF. Filled out from reference TRBV5-1 and TRBJ1-3, the complete variable domain reads KAGVTQTPRYLIKTRGQQVTLSCSPISGHRSVSWYQQTPGQGLQFLFEYFSETQRNKGNFPGRFSGRQFSNSRSEMNVSTLELGDSALYLCASSLGGGAGNTIYFGEGSWLTVV.

V is TRBV4-1 and J is TRBJ2-1; 9 bases fit TRBD1. This CDR3 comprises 16 residues. The V segment lost 3 bases and the J segment 0 bases; nucleotides outside the gene matches: 3. Germline CDR1 is MGHRA and CDR2 is YSYEKL. CDR3 bases: TGCGCCAGCAGCCAGGACAGGGGCCACTCCTACAATGAGCAGTTCTTC. Its translation is CASSQDRGHSYNEQFF.